The clone carrying this T cell receptor beta chain came up many times. The source of the sample is a study of neurological immune-mediated disorders. Turning to the study itself: The roughly 35 patients with multiple sclerosis comprised around 30 relapsing-remitting cases and 3 secondary progressive cases.

By 5'RACE with 10-nucleotide random UMIs, the cDNA was made. TCRdb ran MiXCR on the 5' RACE reads and lists one entry per CDR3 protein. This sample yields some 65,000 distinct CDR3 sequences, of which around 5.2% are seen a single time; 2.8% belongs to the top ten. The sample taken for sequencing was PBMCs. The receptor's source is a woman in her twenties or thirties with multiple sclerosis.

The CDR3 DNA follows: TGCAGTGCCGCCCGGGGAAGCGGGCAAGAGACCCAGTACTTC. This gives the protein CSAARGSGQETQYF. The chain carries TRBV20-1 and TRBJ2-5, with D possibly being TRBD2 (6 bases). V lost 6 bases and J 2 bases, leaving 16 bases between the germline ends. Germline V gene data show CDR1 as DFQATT and CDR2 as SNEGSKA (reference sequence). CDR3 length: 14 amino acids.